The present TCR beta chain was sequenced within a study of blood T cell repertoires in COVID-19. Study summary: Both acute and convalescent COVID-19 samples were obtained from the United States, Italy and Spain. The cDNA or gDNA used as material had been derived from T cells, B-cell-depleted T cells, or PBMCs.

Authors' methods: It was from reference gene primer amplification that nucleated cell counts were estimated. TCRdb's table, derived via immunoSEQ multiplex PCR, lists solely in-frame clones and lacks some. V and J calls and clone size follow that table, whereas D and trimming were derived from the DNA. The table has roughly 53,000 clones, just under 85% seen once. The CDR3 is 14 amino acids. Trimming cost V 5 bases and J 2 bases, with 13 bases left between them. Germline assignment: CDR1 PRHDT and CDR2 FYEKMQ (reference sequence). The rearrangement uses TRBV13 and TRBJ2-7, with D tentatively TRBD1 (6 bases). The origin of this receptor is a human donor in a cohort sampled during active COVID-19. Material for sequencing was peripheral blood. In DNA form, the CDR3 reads TGTGCCAGCAGCCCCTCCGGGACACCCTACGAGCAGTACTTC. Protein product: CASSPSGTPYEQYF.